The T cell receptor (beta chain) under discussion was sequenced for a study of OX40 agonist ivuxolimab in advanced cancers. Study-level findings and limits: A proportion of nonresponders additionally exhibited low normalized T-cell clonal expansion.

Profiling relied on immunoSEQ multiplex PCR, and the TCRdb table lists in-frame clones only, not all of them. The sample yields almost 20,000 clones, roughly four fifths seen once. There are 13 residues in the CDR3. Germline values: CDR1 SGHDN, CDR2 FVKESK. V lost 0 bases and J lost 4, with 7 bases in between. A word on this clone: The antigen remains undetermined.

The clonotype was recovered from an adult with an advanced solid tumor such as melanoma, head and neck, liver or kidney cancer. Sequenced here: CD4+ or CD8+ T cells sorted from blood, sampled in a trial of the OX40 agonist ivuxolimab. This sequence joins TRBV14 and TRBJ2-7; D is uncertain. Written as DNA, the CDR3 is TGTGCCAGCAGCCAAGATAGCCTTTACGAGCAGTACTTC. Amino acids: CASSQDSLYEQYF.